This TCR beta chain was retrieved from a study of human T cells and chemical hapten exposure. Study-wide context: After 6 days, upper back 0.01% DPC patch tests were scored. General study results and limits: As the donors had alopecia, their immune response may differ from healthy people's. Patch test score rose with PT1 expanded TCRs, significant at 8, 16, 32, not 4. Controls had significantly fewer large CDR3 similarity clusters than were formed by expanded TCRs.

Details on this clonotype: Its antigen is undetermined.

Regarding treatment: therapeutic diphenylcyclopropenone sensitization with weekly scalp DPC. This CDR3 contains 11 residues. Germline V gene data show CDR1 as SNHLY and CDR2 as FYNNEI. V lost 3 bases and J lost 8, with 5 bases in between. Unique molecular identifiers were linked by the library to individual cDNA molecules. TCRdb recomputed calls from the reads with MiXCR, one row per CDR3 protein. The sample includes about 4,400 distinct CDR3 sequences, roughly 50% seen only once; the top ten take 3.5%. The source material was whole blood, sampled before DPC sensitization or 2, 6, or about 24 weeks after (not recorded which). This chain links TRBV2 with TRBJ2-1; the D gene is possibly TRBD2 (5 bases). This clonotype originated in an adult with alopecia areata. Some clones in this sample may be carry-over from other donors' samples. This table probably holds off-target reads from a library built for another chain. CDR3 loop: CASSERDEQFF. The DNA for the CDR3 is TGTGCCAGCAGTGAGCGGGATGAGCAGTTCTTC.